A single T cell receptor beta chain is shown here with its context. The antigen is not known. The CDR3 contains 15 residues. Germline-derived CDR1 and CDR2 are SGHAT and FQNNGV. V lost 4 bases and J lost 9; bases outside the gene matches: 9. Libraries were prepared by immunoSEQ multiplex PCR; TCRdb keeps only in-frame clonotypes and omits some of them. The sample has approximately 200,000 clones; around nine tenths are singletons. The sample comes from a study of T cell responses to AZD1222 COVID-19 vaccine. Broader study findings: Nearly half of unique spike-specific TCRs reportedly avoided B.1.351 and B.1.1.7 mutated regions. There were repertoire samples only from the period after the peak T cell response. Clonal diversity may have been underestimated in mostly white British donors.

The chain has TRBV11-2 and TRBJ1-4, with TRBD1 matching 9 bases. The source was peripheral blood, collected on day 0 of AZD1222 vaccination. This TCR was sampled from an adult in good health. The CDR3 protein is CASSSSGDREKKLFF. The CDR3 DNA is TGTGCCAGCAGCTCCTCCGGGGACAGGGAAAAAAAACTGTTTTTT. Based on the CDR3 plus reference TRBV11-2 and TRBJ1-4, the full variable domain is EAGVAQSPRYKIIEKRQSVAFWCNPISGHATLYWYQQILGQGPKLLIQFQNNGVVDDSQLPKDRFSAERLKGVDSTLKIQPAKLEDSAVYLCASSSSGDREKKLFFGSGTQLSVL.